This T cell receptor beta chain was profiled in a study of CXCR3-negative and CXCR3-positive naive CD8 T cells. As to this clonotype: Its matching antigen is unknown.

The CDR3 loop spans 16 amino acids. Germline lookup yields CDR1 ENHRY and CDR2 SYGVKD. Study-wide points: Whereas memory cells differed, naive CXCR3-negative and CXCR3-positive cells shared similar TRBV-TRBJ usage. Memory CD8+ cells had much lower diversity, and both naive subsets had comparably high diversity. The TRB CDR3s that CXCR3-positive naive cells carried were more hydrophobic than those of CXCR3-negative naive cells.

Naive CD8+ T cells showed a CD45RO-CCR7+CD27+CD95- phenotype. UMI-tagged TRB cDNA libraries were built via 5' RACE. With the 5' RACE reads reprocessed, TCRdb shows one record per CDR3 protein and no DNA. Recorded for this sample: 90,000 to 150,000 distinct CDR3 sequences. The V call is TRBV10-3, the J call TRBJ2-3; lacking DNA, the TRBD1 call made by TCRdb goes unchecked. This clonotype was obtained from a human donor in good health. Some clones in this sample may be carry-over from other donors' samples. Input material: naive CXCR3+ CD8+ T cells from blood. Sample subset: CD45RO-CCR7+CD27+CD95- naive CD8+ T cells expressing CXCR3 (TNR3+). The CDR3 region is CAISDTGTGNTDTQYF.